The 18 T cell receptor beta chains below come from one sample, sequenced in a study of OX40 agonist ivuxolimab in advanced cancers. The repertoire was sequenced with immunoSEQ multiplex PCR; TCRdb's copy has only in-frame clones and lacks some. The table records tens of thousands of clones, around nine tenths of them present only once. The sequencing used CD4+ or CD8+ T cells sorted from blood, collected in a trial of the OX40 agonist ivuxolimab. The source is an adult with an advanced solid tumor such as melanoma, head and neck, liver or kidney cancer.

This chain connects TRBV6-5 to TRBJ2-7; a weak D match, TRBD2 (5 bases). V shed 2 bases and J shed 6 bases, with 8 bases lying between them. The CDR3 consists of 12 residues. Per the germline V gene, CDR1 is MNHEY and CDR2 is SVGAGI. The DNA of the CDR3 is TGTGCCAGCAGTTACGTCGGGGTCGAGCAGTACTTC. It translates to CASSYVGVEQYF.

As to this clone: One end of the junction is discordant with germline, which a read error may explain. The rearrangement links TRBV6-1 to TRBJ2-1; D is uncertain. CDR3 length equals 14 residues. CDR1 MNHNS and CDR2 SASEGT come from the germline V gene. DNA for the CDR3: TGTGCCAGCAGGGAAGGCCTTAAAAACAATGAGCAGTTCTTC. It translates to CASREGLKNNEQFF.

The rearrangement uses TRBV2 and TRBJ2-1; 14 bases align to TRBD2. Per the germline V gene, CDR1 is SNHLY and CDR2 is FYNNEI. J gave up 0 bases and V 3 bases, and 7 bases lay outside the gene matches. This CDR3 has 19 amino acids. The CDR3, as DNA: TGTGCCAGCAGTGAGGGACTAGCGGGAGTCGGGGGCTCCTACAATGAGCAGTTCTTC. It is translated as CASSEGLAGVGGSYNEQFF.

The chain links TRBV6-5 to TRBJ2-5, with 8 bases that match TRBD2. This CDR3 region has 14 residues. Germline CDR1 and CDR2: MNHEY and SVGAGI. V gave up 5 bases and J gave up 5 bases; unmatched junction bases: 7. CDR3 sequence: CASSDGTRMETQYF. CDR3 in DNA: TGTGCCAGCAGTGACGGGACTAGAATGGAGACCCAGTACTTC.

The chain is built from TRBV21-1 and TRBJ2-7; the table's TRBD2 call for D was not verified on the DNA. TRBV21-1 is an annotated pseudogene. There are 19 residues in the CDR3. The CDR3 region is CASSKTHLGLAGVSYEQYF. CDR3 nucleotides: TGTGCCAGCAGCAAAACCCACTTGGGACTAGCGGGAGTCTCCTACGAGCAGTACTTC.

The chain has TRBV11-3 and TRBJ1-1; no definite D call. Trimming left V 8 bases short and J 1 base short, with 23 bases between. The CDR3 runs to 17 residues. CDR1 and CDR2 (germline): SGHNT, YENEEA. CDR3 sequence reads: CASARGKGPFKNTEAFF. CDR3 in DNA: TGTGCCAGCGCCCGTGGCAAGGGCCCGTTTAAGAACACTGAAGCTTTCTTT.

The chain combines TRBV9 with TRBJ2-1; D remains ambiguous. Between the trimmed V and J ends, which lost 3 bases and 0 bases, there was a span of 7 bases. Looked up from germline, CDR1 is SGDLS and CDR2 is YYNGEE. The CDR3 consists of 14 residues. CDR3 bases: TGTGCCAGCAGCGAACAGAGCTCCTACAATGAGCAGTTCTTC. Protein sequence: CASSEQSSYNEQFF.

DNA for the CDR3: TGTGCCAGCTCACCCCAGCGGGAGAATGAGCAGTTCTTC. Its protein is CASSPQRENEQFF. The chain is built from TRBV18 and TRBJ2-1; 8 positions match TRBD2. This CDR3 comprises 13 residues. The germline CDR1 and CDR2 sequences are KGHSH and LQKENI. V lost 3 bases and J lost 7; bases outside the gene matches: 2.

The chain recombines TRBV5-6 with TRBJ2-5; a possible D gene is TRBD1 (5 bases). V was clipped by 1 base and J by 1 base, with 11 bases between them. The CDR3 consists of 15 residues. Per the germline V gene, CDR1 is SGHDT and CDR2 is YYEEEE. The CDR3 DNA follows: TGTGCCAGCAGCTTGTTTCCAGGGTCCCAAGAGACCCAGTACTTC. It encodes CASSLFPGSQETQYF.

V and J are TRBV27 and TRBJ2-3; 8 nucleotides align to TRBD2. The CDR3 is 16 residues long. The junction had 8 bases not matched to a gene; V was cut back by 6 bases and J by 0 bases. From germline, CDR1 is MNHEY and CDR2 SMNVEV (reference sequence). The CDR3 spells CASSGGGRTSTDTQYF. In DNA form, the CDR3 reads TGTGCCAGCAGCGGGGGGGGCAGAACTAGCACAGATACGCAGTATTTT.

The chain is built from TRBV11-3 and TRBJ2-1, with 8 bases matching TRBD2. The germline gives CDR1 SGHNT, CDR2 YENEEA. The CDR3 loop spans 13 amino acids. V shed 0 bases, J shed 12 bases, and the junction held 4 bases outside the gene matches. CDR3 loop: CASSLDFAGGQFF. CDR3 nucleotide sequence: TGTGCCAGCAGCTTAGATTTCGCGGGAGGGCAGTTCTTC.

J is TRBJ2-3 and V is TRBV28, with a possible D match to TRBD1 (6 bases). V dropped 5 bases and J dropped 8 bases, with 23 bases sitting between them. Germline CDR1 and CDR2: MDHEN and SYDVKM. The CDR3 is made up of 16 amino acids. CDR3 DNA sequence: TGTGCCAGCAGTCCACATGAGGCAGGGGCCAAAAGTACGCAGTATTTT. Protein product: CASSPHEAGAKSTQYF.

The chain uses TRBV15 and TRBJ1-5; D is undetermined. This CDR3 spans 14 amino acids. Deletions cut 0 bases from V and 6 bases from J, with 9 bases between. Germline loops: CDR1 LNHNV, CDR2 YYDKDF (reference sequence). For the CDR3, the DNA is TGTGCCACCAGCAGAGATGTTGTGAGTCAGCCCCAGCATTTT. Translated: CATSRDVVSQPQHF.

In this sample, this clone turned up once. This chain joins TRBV10-3 and TRBJ2-7; maybe TRBD2 (5 bases). Trimming removed 2 bases at V and 2 bases at J, with 10 bases between. The CDR3 is 14 amino acids. The V gene's germline CDR1 is ENHRY and CDR2 SYGVKD. The CDR3 nucleotides are TGTGCCATCAGTGAGACGGGATCAACCTACGAGCAGTACTTC. Residues: CAISETGSTYEQYF.

The chain joins TRBV7-6 to TRBJ2-3; 7 nucleotides match TRBD2. This CDR3 comprises 17 residues. The germline V gene has CDR1 SGHVS and CDR2 FNYEAQ. V shed 1 base, J shed 1 base, and the junction held 8 bases outside the gene matches. DNA for the CDR3: TGTGCCAGCAGCTTAGTGTGGGCGGGAGAGGGCACAGATACGCAGTATTTT. Its translation: CASSLVWAGEGTDTQYF.

The CDR3 reads CASSSGPGNQPQHF. The CDR3 DNA reads TGTGCCAGCAGTTCCGGGCCGGGGAATCAGCCCCAGCATTTT. This chain connects TRBV28 to TRBJ1-5, with unresolved D. The germline V gene encodes CDR1 MDHEN and CDR2 SYDVKM. V was shortened by 4 bases and J by 4 bases, with 11 bases between the two germline ends. This CDR3 is 14 amino acids long.

The chain is built from TRBV4-1 and TRBJ2-5, with 15 nucleotides matching TRBD2. Germline-derived CDR1 and CDR2 are MGHRA and YSYEKL. V lost 0 bases to trimming and J lost 5 bases; unmatched junction nucleotides: 4. The CDR3 spans 17 residues. CDR3 residues: CASSQEGLAGGFETQYF. CDR3 DNA sequence: TGCGCCAGCAGCCAAGAGGGACTAGCGGGAGGTTTTGAGACCCAGTACTTC.

V and J are TRBV29-1 and TRBJ2-2; D call uncertain. The CDR3 is 12 residues long. Germline V gives CDR1 SQVTM, CDR2 ANQGSEA. The V end was cut by 7 bases, the J end by 4 bases, with 10 bases between. CDR3 residues: CSARTVTGELFF. The CDR3 DNA reads TGCAGCGCAAGAACGGTCACCGGGGAGCTGTTTTTT.